This T cell receptor beta chain was captured by sequencing in a study of cytomegalovirus exposure and HLA in healthy donors. This clone came up many times. This PCR relied on a set of 60 Vbeta primers and 13 Jbeta primers. Sequenced by immunoSEQ multiplex PCR; TCRdb stores in-frame clones only, minus some. The profile shows roughly 180,000 clones, nearly 80% of them singletons. The material sequenced was PBMCs. The sequence derives from a female donor in good health and CMV-seronegative.

The CDR3 DNA is TGTGCCAGCAGCCAAGCGGGGCTCTACAATGAGCAGTTCTTC. Translated, it gives CASSQAGLYNEQFF. This chain links TRBV5-4 with TRBJ2-1; TRBD2 matches at 7 bases. The CDR3 has 14 amino acids. Losses at the gene ends were 4 bases for V and 3 bases for J; bases not matched to a gene: 4. Germline assignment: CDR1 SGHNT and CDR2 YYREEE (reference sequence).